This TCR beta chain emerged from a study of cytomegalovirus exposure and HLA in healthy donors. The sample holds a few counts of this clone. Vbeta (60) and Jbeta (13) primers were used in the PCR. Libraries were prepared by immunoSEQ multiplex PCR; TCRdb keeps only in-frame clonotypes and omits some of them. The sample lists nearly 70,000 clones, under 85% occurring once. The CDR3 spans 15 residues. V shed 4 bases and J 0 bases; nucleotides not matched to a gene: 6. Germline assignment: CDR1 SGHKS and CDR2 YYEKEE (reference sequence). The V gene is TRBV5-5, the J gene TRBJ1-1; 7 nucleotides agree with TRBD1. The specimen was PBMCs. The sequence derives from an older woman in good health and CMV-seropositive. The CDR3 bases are TGTGCCAGCAGCGTGGGACAGAACATGAACACTGAAGCTTTCTTT. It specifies CASSVGQNMNTEAFF.